This is a list of T cell receptor beta chains from one sample in a study of T-cell reconstitution after alpha-beta-depleted transplantation in children. TCRdb recomputed calls from the PCR reads with MiXCR, one row per CDR3 protein. The sample lists about 300,000 distinct CDR3 sequences; roughly 7.8% were seen once. The sample in question was peripheral blood, obtained 360 days after TCRalphabeta/CD19-depleted stem cell transplant. The receptors here all came from a female patient aged 2 to 10 who had a stem cell transplant for Fanconi anemia, so the T cells may come from the graft donor. Both conserved end residues are part of each CDR3.

V	J	CDR3
TRBV7-3	TRBJ2-3	CASSLGTGGDTQYF
TRBV10-3	TRBJ2-3	CAISEYDREVADTQYF
TRBV5-1	TRBJ2-3	CASSLVLAGVSTDTQYF
TRBV19	TRBJ2-3	CASSGSYTDTQYF
TRBV20-1	TRBJ2-2	CSASWRGGTGELFF
TRBV28	TRBJ1-2	CAGSPFQRGYYGYTF
TRBV27	TRBJ2-2	CASSPRQGNTGELFF
TRBV5-1	TRBJ2-5	CASSPYDQETQYF
TRBV20-1	TRBJ2-5	CSARSAGAGETQYF
TRBV29-1	TRBJ2-1	CSVSLLGGYNEQFF
TRBV4-2	TRBJ1-4	CASSQDTTKLFF
TRBV5-1	TRBJ1-1	CASSITIQGSEAFF
TRBV5-1	TRBJ1-3	CASSLDQGLSGNTIYF
TRBV28	TRBJ2-1	CASSASQGSYNEQFF
TRBV10-3	TRBJ2-5	CAISESPGQGKVTQYF
TRBV20-1	TRBJ1-5	CSATGQPSNQPQHF
TRBV6-5	TRBJ2-6	CASSYLGGGTGANVLTF
TRBV7-4	TRBJ2-1	CASSLLAGGPYSYNEQFF
TRBV24-1	TRBJ2-1	CATSDLTSGGPSYNEQFF
TRBV11-2	TRBJ2-1	CASSITGGLRFF
TRBV11-2	TRBJ2-1	CASSTGTGYDNEQFF
TRBV5-1	TRBJ2-3	CASSPEGSTDTQYF
TRBV11-2	TRBJ2-5	CASSLGQGMKETQYF
TRBV5-1	TRBJ2-3	CASSTKSGQVTDTQYF
TRBV11-2	TRBJ1-4	CASSSWTPTRGTNEKLFF
TRBV6-1	TRBJ1-2	CASSEDRRRNGYTF
TRBV19	TRBJ2-4	CASSMTGLGTKNIQYF
TRBV12-3/TRBV12-4	TRBJ1-6	CASSGPGPLNSPLHF
TRBV7-6	TRBJ2-7	CASSPDSSPQYF
TRBV28	TRBJ2-1	CASKSGTSSYNEQFF
TRBV9	TRBJ2-1	CASSAGTILYNEQFF
TRBV5-6	TRBJ2-2	CASSYYTRLWELFF
TRBV5-1	TRBJ2-1	CASQITTDLRTNEQFF
TRBV9	TRBJ2-5	CASSPGTNQETQYF
TRBV28	TRBJ2-1	CASESPYNEQFF
TRBV11-2	TRBJ2-1	CASILPAGGSNEQFF
TRBV7-3	TRBJ1-1	CASSRGVRTEAFF